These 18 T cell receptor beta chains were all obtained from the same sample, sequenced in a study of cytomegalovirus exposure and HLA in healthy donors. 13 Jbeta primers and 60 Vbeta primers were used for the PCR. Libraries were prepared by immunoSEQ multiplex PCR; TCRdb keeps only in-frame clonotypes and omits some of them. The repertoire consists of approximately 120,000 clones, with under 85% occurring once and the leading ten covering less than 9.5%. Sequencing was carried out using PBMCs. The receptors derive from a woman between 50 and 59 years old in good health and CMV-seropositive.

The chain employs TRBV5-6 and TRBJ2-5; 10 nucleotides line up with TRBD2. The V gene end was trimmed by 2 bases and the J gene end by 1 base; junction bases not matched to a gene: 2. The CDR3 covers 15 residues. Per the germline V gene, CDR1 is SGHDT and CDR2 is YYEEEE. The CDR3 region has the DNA TGTGCCAGCAGCTTAGCGGGAGGGGTCCAAGAGACCCAGTACTTC. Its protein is CASSLAGGVQETQYF.

CDR3 sequence reads: CASSTGTGPYEQYF. The CDR3 DNA is TGTGCCAGCAGCACAGGGACAGGGCCCTACGAGCAGTACTTC. The V gene is TRBV7-3, the J gene TRBJ2-7, with TRBD1 identical over 9 bases. Per the germline V gene, CDR1 is SGHTA and CDR2 is FQGTGA. The CDR3 sequence is 14 residues long. V lost 5 bases, J lost 2 bases, and 4 bases stayed unmatched.

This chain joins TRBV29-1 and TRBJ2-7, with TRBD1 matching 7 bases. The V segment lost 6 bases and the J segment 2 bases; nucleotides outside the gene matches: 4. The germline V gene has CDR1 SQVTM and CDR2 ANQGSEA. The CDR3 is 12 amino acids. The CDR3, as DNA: TGCAGCGTGAAGACAGGGCCCTACGAGCAGTACTTC. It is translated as CSVKTGPYEQYF.

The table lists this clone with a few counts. CDR3 region: CASSLGWSAGALQETQYF. The CDR3 nucleotides are TGTGCCAGCAGCTTAGGATGGTCGGCGGGGGCCCTCCAAGAGACCCAGTACTTC. This chain uses TRBV11-1 with TRBJ2-5, with a weak D call TRBD2 (7 bases). Germline-derived CDR1 and CDR2 are SGHAT and FQDESV (reference sequence). This CDR3 has 18 residues. V was cut by 1 base and J by 1 base, with 19 bases left in between.

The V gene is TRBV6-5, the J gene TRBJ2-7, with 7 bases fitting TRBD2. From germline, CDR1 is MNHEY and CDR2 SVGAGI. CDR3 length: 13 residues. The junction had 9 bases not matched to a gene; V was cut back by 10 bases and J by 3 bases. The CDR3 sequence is CATSKREDYEQYF. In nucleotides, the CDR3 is TGTGCCACCTCTAAACGGGAGGACTACGAGCAGTACTTC.

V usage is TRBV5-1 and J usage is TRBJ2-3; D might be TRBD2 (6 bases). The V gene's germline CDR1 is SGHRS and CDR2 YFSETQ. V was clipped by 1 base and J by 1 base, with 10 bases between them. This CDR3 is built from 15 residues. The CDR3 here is CASSLNGGGTDTQYF. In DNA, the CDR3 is TGCGCCAGCAGCTTGAACGGCGGGGGCACAGATACGCAGTATTTT.

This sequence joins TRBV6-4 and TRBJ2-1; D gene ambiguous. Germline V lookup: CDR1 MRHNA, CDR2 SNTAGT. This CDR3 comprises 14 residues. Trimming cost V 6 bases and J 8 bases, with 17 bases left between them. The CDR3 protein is CASRRVPTVHEQFF. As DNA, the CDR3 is TGTGCCAGCAGACGCGTCCCCACCGTGCATGAGCAGTTCTTC.

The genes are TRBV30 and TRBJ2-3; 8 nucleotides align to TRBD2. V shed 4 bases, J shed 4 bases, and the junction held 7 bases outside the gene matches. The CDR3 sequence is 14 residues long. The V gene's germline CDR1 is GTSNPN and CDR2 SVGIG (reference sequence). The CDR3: CAWTRAGGPDTQYF. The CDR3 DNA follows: TGTGCCTGGACACGGGCGGGAGGCCCAGATACGCAGTATTTT.

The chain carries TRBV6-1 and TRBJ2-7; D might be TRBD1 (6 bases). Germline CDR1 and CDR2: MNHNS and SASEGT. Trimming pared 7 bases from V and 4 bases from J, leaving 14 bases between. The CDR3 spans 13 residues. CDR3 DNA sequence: TGTGCCAGCACCCTGACAGGCTTTTACGAGCAGTACTTC. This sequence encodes CASTLTGFYEQYF.

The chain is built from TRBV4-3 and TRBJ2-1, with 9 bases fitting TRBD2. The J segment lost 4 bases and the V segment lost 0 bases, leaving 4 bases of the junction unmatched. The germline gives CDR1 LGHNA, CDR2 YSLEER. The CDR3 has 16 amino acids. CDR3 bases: TGCGCCAGCAGCCAAGAAGGGGCGGGGGGGTACAATGAGCAGTTCTTC. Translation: CASSQEGAGGYNEQFF.

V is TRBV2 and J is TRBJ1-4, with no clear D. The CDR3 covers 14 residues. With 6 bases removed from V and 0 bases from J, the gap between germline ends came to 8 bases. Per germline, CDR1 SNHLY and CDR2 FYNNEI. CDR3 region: CASSALATNEKLFF. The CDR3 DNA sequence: TGTGCCAGCAGCGCACTGGCAACTAATGAAAAACTGTTTTTT.

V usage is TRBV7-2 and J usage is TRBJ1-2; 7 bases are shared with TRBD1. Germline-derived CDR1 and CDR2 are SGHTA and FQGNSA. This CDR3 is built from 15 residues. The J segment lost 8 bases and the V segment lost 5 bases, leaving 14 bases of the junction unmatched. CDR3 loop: CASSPQTGARGGYTF. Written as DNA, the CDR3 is TGTGCCAGCAGCCCACAAACAGGGGCTAGAGGGGGCTACACCTTC.

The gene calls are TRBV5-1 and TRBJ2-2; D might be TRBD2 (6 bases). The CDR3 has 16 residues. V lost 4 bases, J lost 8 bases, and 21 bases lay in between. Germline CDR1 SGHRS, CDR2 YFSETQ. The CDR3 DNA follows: TGCGCCAGCAGCCACCCCGGGACTCCTGTCTGGGGGGAGCTGTTTTTT. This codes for CASSHPGTPVWGELFF. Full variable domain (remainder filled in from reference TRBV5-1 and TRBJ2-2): KAGVTQTPRYLIKTRGQQVTLSCSPISGHRSVSWYQQTPGQGLQFLFEYFSETQRNKGNFPGRFSGRQFSNSRSEMNVSTLELGDSALYLCASSHPGTPVWGELFFGEGSRLTVL.

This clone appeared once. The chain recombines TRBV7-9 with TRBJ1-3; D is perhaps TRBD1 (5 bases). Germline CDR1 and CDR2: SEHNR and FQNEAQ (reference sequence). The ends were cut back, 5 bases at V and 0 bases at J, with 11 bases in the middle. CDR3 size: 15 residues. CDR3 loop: CASSQQASSGNTIYF. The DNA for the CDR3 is TGTGCCAGCAGCCAACAGGCTAGCTCTGGAAACACCATATATTTT.

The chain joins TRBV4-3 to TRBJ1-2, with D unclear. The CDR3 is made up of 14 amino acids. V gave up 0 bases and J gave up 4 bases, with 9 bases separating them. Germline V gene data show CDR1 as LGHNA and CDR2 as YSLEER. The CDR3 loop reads CASSQEGRPYGYTF. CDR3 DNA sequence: TGCGCCAGCAGCCAAGAGGGCCGGCCCTATGGCTACACCTTC.

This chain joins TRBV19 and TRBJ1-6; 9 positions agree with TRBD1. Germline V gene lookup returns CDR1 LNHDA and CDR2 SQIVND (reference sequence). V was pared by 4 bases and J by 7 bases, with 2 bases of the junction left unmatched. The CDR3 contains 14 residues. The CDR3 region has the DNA TGTGCCAGTAGTAGGGACAGGGTGAATTCACCCCTCCACTTT. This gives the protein CASSRDRVNSPLHF. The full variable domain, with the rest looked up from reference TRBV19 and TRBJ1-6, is DGGITQSPKYLFRKEGQNVTLSCEQNLNHDAMYWYRQDPGQGLRLIYYSQIVNDFQKGDIAEGYSVSREKKESFPLTVTSAQKNPTAFYLCASSRDRVNSPLHFGNGTRLTVT.

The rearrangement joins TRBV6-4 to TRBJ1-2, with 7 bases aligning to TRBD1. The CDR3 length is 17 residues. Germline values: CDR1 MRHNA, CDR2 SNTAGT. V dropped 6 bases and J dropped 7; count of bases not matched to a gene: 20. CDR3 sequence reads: CASRRVNRDSRICGYTF. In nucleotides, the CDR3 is TGTGCCAGCAGGAGGGTTAACCGGGACAGCCGAATATGTGGCTACACCTTC.

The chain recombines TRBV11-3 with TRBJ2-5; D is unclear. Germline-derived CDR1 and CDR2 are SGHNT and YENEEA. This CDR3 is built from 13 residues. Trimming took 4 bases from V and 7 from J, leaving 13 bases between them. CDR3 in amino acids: CASSWVPTGTQYF. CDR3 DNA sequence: TGTGCCAGCAGCTGGGTCCCGACGGGGACCCAGTACTTC.